One T cell receptor (beta chain) is described in this entry. This clone has a handful of counts. Its antigen has not been determined. Base qualities are not at hand, and no much larger clone is one base apart. This entry comes from a study of blood T cell repertoires in COVID-19 (dated by TCRdb to 2018 to 2020). In terms of the full investigation: Collaborator samples came from the United States, Italy and Spain and covered acute and convalescent phases of COVID-19. Samples came from the ongoing ImmuneRACE study (first 160 participants) plus 1,254 subjects from 6 global collaborators. Subjects who had been exposed to COVID-19, were actively infected with it, or had recovered from it provided the deeply sampled blood TCRbeta repertoires that made up the dataset. The material from the prospective study consisted of cDNA or gDNA derived from T cells, B-cell-depleted T cells, or PBMCs. Sample metadata almost always included a de-identified subject ID, COVID-19 status, age in years and sex. Where available, HLA class I and class II types were taken from metadata supplied by the sample provider and were not determined by assay-based typing. The repertoires were released in a freely available public database meant as a resource for research on the immune response to SARS-CoV-2. On the study overall, not on this receptor specifically: Clinical and demographic metadata were provided uncurated, with the amount varying by source and participant.

TCRbeta CDR3 regions were amplified from genomic DNA using the immunoSEQ Assay, a bias-controlled multiplex PCR. As for how the authors treated the data: The number of nucleated cells in each sample was estimated by amplification of reference gene primers within the assay. Sequence reads were collapsed and filtered to measure the absolute abundance of every unique TCRbeta CDR3 rearrangement. Productive Simpson clonality was computed per sample as the square root of Simpson's diversity index over productive rearrangements. TCRdb took this table from immuneACCESS and kept in-frame rearrangements with V and J called. Such tables lack part of the clones; where checked against another copy, unresolved V genes explain under half of the gap, and the rest is unexplained. V and J calls and clone size follow that table, whereas D and trimming were derived from the DNA. The sample table contains 150,000 to 200,000 clones; only one count was recorded for about 83% of them. The leading ten clones occupy over 4.5% of the sample.

Collaborating institutions collected whole blood in K2EDTA tubes following their own protocols. Collaborator samples were shipped for TCRbeta analysis as frozen whole blood, isolated PBMCs, or DNA extracted from either sample type. V was cut back by 5 bases and J by 3 bases, leaving a gap of 16 bases between them. The CDR3 runs 15 amino acids, cysteine and phenylalanine included. Of all the DNA, just the CDR3 is kept, 45 bases in frame from base 1. According to the germline V gene (reference sequence), CDR1 reads SEHNR and CDR2 reads FQNEAQ. This sequence uses TRBV7-9 and TRBJ1-1; TRBD1 is a possible D gene, resting on 5 matching bases. Material: peripheral blood. The receptor was isolated from a human donor in a cohort sampled during active COVID-19. The CDR3 has the sequence CASSRAGAGYTEAFF. The base sequence is TGTGCCAGCAGCCGAGCTGGGGCAGGGTACACTGAAGCTTTCTTT.